These 11 T cell receptor beta chains originate from one sample sequenced in a study of T cells in Graves' hyperthyroidism and ophthalmopathy. The source material, RNA transcripts, was used to amplify TCR beta CDR3 regions. TCR CDR3 underwent first-round RT-PCR with the HTBI primer set. A single record per CDR3 protein comes from TCRdb applying MiXCR to the multiplex PCR reads. The table lists about 180,000 distinct CDR3 sequences, over 15% of them singletons. The sequenced material came from blood. Receptors were obtained from a woman in her fifties or sixties with Graves' hyperthyroidism.

This clonotype showed up many times. This sequence joins TRBV11-2 and TRBJ1-2; TRBD1 might be the D (6 bases). CDR1 SGHAT and CDR2 FQNNGV come from the germline V gene. The V and J ends lost 4 bases and 4 bases respectively, with 16 bases between them. This CDR3 contains 15 residues. The chain's CDR3 is CASSSLSGQTYGYTF. The CDR3 DNA reads TGTGCCAGCAGCTCCCTGTCTGGACAGACCTATGGCTACACCTTC.

This clonotype was detected ten times or more. J is TRBJ1-5 and V is TRBV19, with 7 bases lining up with TRBD1. The CDR3 is 14 amino acids. Trimming took 7 bases from V and 3 from J; bases not matched to a gene: 6. Per the germline V gene, CDR1 is LNHDA and CDR2 is SQIVND (reference sequence). The CDR3 region has the DNA TGTGCCAGTACCCGGGACAGTTACAATCAGCCCCAGCATTTT. It is translated as CASTRDSYNQPQHF.

Comments on this clonotype: A much larger clone lies a single base off, so this may be a read error. The chain employs TRBV4-1 and TRBJ1-5; unclear D gene. Per the germline V gene, CDR1 is MGHRA and CDR2 is YSYEKL. This CDR3 spans 15 amino acids. With 2 bases removed from V and 6 bases from J, the gap between germline ends came to 14 bases. DNA of the CDR3: TGCGCCAGCAGCCAAAAGAGGGCAGGAAGTCAGCCCCAGCATTTT. It yields the protein CASSQKRAGSQPQHF.

This clonotype was detected ten times or more. The chain couples TRBV7-9 to TRBJ1-4; D is uncertain. V dropped 6 bases and J dropped 7 bases, with 12 bases sitting between them. This CDR3 is built from 13 residues. From germline, CDR1 is SEHNR and CDR2 FQNEAQ (reference sequence). DNA for the CDR3: TGTGCCAGCAGTCCCCCCTCGGGTGAAAAACTGTTTTTT. It encodes CASSPPSGEKLFF.

Concerning this clonotype itself: The junction does not match germline at one end; this may be a read error. The chain has TRBV27 and TRBJ1-2; 7 bases are a match to TRBD1. The germline gives CDR1 MNHEY, CDR2 SMNVEV (reference sequence). This CDR3 has 15 residues. The CDR3 region has the DNA TGTGCCAGCAGGTCAGGGGGAAGAGCTAACTGTGGCTACACCTTC. Protein sequence: CASRSGGRANCGYTF.

For this clonotype: Since a much larger clone is just one base distant, this may be a read error. J is TRBJ1-2 and V is TRBV5-8, with a weak D call TRBD1 (5 bases). Germline V gene data show CDR1 as SGHTS and CDR2 as YDEGEE. CDR3 size: 14 residues. For the CDR3, the DNA is TGTGCCGGCAGCTTGCTAGCAGGGAACTATGGCTACACCTTC. Its protein is CAGSLLAGNYGYTF. Based on the CDR3 plus reference TRBV5-8 and TRBJ1-2, the full variable domain is EAGVTQSPTHLIKTRGQQATLRCSPISGHTSVYWYQQALGLGLQFLLWYDEGEERNRGNFPPRFSGRQFPNYSSELNVNALELEDSALYLCAGSLLAGNYGYTFGSGTRLTVV.

In this sample, this clonotype turned up many times. The rearrangement uses TRBV6-2 or TRBV6-3 and TRBJ2-1; no clear D. The CDR3 extends over 14 amino acids. CDR1 MNHEY and CDR2 SVGEGT come from the germline V gene. V shed 7 bases and J shed 4 bases, with 14 bases lying between them. In DNA, the CDR3 is TGTGCCAGCACCCTTTCTTCCCGGTACAATGAGCAGTTCTTC. This translates into CASTLSSRYNEQFF.

This clonotype was counted ten times or more. The gene calls are TRBV7-9 and TRBJ1-5; D gene ambiguous. Germline loops: CDR1 SEHNR, CDR2 FQNEAQ (reference sequence). V gave up 0 bases and J gave up 0 bases, with 6 bases separating them. The CDR3 length is 15 residues. The DNA for the CDR3 is TGTGCCAGCAGCTTAGCGTCGAGTAGCAATCAGCCCCAGCATTTT. This sequence encodes CASSLASSSNQPQHF.

Ten or more counts support this clonotype. This chain uses TRBV6-2 or TRBV6-3 with TRBJ2-2; TRBD1 matches at 7 bases. The V segment lost 4 bases and the J segment 7 bases; nucleotides outside the gene matches: 9. Germline CDR1 reads MNHEY; CDR2 reads SVGEGT. This CDR3 comprises 15 residues. CDR3 protein: CASSFDRELGGELFF. CDR3 coding DNA: TGTGCCAGCAGTTTTGACAGGGAACTAGGCGGGGAGCTGTTTTTT.

This clonotype was counted at least ten times. V and J are TRBV6-2 or TRBV6-3 and TRBJ1-2; D gene ambiguous. The CDR3 is 12 residues long. The germline V gene has CDR1 MNHEY and CDR2 SVGEGT. V was trimmed by 5 bases and J by 4 bases, leaving 8 bases between them. The CDR3 reads CASSPGSYGYTF. DNA of the CDR3: TGTGCCAGCAGTCCCGGCAGCTATGGCTACACCTTC.

This clonotype was detected only a few times. This chain links TRBV20-1 with TRBJ1-1, with D maybe TRBD1 (5 bases). This CDR3 comprises 13 residues. V lost 3 bases, J lost 6 bases, and 14 bases lay in between. CDR1 is DFQATT and CDR2 is SNEGSKA in the germline V gene (reference sequence). CDR3 sequence (DNA): TGCAGTGCTAGTTTCGCCAAGGGGTCTGAAGCTTTCTTT. This gives the protein CSASFAKGSEAFF.